This T cell receptor (beta chain) was sequenced for a study of blood T cell repertoires in COVID-19. Germline values: CDR1 KGHSH, CDR2 LQKENI. The CDR3 covers 15 residues. Germline trimming cut 1 base from V and 5 bases from J; bases unmatched to any gene: 2. This table comes from immunoSEQ multiplex PCR, and its TCRdb copy is limited to in-frame clones, with some not included. There are some 160,000 clones in the sample; more than 65% occur only once, and 14% lies in the top ten. The clonotype was recovered from a woman aged 80 or over with acute or convalescent COVID-19. V usage is TRBV18 and J usage is TRBJ1-3; the match to TRBD1 covers 10 bases. The sequenced sample was peripheral blood. The CDR3 loop is CASSPRDRGRNTIYF. As DNA, the CDR3 is TGTGCCAGCTCACCACGGGACAGGGGACGAAACACCATATATTTT. The full variable domain, rest sourced from reference TRBV18 and TRBJ1-3, is NAGVMQNPRHLVRRRGQEARLRCSPMKGHSHVYWYRQLPEEGLKFMVYLQKENIIDESGMPKERFSAEFPKEGPSILRIQQVVRGDSAAYFCASSPRDRGRNTIYFGEGSWLTVV.